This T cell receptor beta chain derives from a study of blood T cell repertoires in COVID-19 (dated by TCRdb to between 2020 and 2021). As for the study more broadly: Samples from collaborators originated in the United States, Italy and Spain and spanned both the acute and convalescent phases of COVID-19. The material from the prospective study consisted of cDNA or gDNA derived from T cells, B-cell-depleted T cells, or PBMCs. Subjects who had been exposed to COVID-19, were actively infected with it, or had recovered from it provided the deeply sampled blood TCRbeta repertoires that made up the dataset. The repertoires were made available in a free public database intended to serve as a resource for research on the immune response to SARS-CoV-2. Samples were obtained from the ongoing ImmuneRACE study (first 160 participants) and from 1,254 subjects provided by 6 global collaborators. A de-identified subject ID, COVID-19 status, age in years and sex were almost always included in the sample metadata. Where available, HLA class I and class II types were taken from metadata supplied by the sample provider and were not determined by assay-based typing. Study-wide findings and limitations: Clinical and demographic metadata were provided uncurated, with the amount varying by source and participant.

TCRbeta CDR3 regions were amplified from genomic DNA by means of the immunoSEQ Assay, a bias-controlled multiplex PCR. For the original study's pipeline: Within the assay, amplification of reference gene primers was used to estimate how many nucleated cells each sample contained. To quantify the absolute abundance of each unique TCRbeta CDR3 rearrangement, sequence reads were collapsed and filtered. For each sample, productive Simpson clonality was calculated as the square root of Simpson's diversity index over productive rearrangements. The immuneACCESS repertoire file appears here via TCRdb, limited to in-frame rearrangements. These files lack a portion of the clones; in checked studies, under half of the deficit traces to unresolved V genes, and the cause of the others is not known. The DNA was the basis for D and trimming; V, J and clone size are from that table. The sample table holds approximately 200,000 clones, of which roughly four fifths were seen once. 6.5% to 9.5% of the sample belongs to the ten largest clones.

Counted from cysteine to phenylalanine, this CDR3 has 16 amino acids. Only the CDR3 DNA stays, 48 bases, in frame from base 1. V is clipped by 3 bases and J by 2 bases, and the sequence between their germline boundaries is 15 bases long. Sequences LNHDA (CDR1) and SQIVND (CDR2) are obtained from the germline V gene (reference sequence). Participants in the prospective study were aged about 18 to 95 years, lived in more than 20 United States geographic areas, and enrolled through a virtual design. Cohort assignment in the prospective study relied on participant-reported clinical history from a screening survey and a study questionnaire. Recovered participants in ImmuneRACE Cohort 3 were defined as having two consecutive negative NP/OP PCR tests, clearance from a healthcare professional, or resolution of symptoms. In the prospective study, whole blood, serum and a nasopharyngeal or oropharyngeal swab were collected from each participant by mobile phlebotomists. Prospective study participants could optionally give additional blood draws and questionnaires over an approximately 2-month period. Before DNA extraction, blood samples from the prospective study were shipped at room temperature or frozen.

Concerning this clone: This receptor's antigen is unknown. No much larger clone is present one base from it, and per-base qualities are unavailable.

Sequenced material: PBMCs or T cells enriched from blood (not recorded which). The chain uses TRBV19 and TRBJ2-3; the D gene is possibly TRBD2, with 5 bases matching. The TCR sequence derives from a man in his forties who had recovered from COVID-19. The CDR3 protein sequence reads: CASSIWTGRDTDTQYF. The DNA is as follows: TGTGCCAGTAGTATCTGGACTGGGAGAGACACAGATACGCAGTATTTT.